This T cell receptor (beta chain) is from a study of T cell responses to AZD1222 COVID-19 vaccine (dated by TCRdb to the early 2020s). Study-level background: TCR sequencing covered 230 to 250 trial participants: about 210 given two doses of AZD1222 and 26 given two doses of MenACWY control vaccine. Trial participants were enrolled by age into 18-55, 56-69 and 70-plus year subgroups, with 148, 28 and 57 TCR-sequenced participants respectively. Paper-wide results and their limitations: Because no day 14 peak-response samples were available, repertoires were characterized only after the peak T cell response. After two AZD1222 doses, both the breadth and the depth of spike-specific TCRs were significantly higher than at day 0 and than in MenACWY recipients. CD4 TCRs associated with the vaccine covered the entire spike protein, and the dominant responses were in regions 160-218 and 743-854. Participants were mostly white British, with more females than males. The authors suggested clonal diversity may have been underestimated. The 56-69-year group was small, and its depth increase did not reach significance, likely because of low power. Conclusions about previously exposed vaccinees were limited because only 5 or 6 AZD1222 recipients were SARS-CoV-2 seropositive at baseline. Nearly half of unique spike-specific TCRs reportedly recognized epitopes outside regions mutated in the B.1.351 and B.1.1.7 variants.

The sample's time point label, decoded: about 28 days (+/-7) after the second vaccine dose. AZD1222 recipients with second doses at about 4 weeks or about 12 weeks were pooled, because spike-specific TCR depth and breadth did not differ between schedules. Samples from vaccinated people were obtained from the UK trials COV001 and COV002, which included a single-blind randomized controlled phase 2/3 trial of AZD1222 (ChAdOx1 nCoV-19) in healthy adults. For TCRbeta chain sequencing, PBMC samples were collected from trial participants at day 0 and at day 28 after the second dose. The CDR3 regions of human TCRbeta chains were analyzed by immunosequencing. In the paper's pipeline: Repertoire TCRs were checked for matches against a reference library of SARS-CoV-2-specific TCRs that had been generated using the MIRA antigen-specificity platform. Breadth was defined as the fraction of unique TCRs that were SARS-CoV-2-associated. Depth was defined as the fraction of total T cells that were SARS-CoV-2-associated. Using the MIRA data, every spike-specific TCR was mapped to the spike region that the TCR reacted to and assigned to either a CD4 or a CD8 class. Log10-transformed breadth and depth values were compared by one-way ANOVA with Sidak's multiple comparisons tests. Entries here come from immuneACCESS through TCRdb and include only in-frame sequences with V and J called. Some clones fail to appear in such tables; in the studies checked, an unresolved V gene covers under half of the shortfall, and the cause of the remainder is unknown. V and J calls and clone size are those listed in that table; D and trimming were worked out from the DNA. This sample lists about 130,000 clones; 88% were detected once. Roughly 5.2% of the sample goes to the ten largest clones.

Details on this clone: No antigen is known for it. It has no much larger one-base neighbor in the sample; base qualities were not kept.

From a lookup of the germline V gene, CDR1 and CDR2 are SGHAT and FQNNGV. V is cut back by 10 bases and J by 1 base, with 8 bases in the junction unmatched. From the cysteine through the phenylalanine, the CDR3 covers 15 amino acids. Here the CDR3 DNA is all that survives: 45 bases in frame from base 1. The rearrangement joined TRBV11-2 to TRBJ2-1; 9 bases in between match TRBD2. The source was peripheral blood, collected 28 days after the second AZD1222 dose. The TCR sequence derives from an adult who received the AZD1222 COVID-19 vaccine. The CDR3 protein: CATRAAGGSYNEQFF. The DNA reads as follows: TGTGCCACCCGGGCGGCGGGAGGGTCCTACAATGAGCAGTTCTTC.